This paragraph covers one T cell receptor (beta chain) sequence. Its antigen is unknown. Sequenced by immunoSEQ multiplex PCR; TCRdb stores in-frame clones only, minus some. The data contain approximately 58,000 clones, less than 95% of them singletons. CDR1 and CDR2 (germline): SEHNR, FQNEAQ (reference sequence). The CDR3 sequence is 12 residues long. The data are from a study of OX40 agonist ivuxolimab in advanced cancers. Study-wide context: Ivuxolimab was administered intravenously to patients at 0.01 to 10 mg/kg every 2 weeks.

With baseline, cycle 4 day 1, and cycle 7 day 1 as timepoints, blood was sampled. The study, taken as a whole, reports: The work left the antigen specificity of expanded peripheral T cells undetermined. In general, CD8+ T cells held more expanded clones than CD4+ did, on average.

The sequenced sample was CD4+ or CD8+ T cells sorted from blood, obtained in a trial of the OX40 agonist ivuxolimab. This clonotype was sampled from an adult with an advanced solid tumor such as melanoma, head and neck, liver or kidney cancer. The gene calls are TRBV7-9 and TRBJ2-5; D is possibly TRBD2 (5 bases). The end of the DNA fits TRBJ2-7 better, so the J call may be wrong. The CDR3, as DNA: TGTGCCAGCATGGGGAGCTCCTACGAGCAGTACTTC. It codes for CASMGSSYEQYF.